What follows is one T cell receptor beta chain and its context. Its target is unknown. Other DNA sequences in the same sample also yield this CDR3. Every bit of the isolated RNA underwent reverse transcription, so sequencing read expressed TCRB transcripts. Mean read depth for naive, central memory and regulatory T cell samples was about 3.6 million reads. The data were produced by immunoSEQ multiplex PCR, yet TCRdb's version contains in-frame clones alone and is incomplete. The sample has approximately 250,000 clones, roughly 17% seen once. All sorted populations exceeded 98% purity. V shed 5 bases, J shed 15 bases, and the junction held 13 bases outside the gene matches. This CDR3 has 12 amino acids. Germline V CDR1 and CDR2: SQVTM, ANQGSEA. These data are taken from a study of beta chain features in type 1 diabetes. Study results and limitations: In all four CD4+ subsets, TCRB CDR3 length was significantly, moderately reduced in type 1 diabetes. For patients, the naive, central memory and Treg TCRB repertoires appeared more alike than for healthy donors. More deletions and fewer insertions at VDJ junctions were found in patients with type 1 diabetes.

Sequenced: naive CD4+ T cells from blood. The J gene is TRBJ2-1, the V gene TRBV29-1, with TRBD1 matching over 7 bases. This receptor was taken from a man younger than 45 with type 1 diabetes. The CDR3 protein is CSVLLFRGPGFF. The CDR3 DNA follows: TGCAGCGTTCTCCTTTTTAGGGGGCCGGGGTTCTTC.